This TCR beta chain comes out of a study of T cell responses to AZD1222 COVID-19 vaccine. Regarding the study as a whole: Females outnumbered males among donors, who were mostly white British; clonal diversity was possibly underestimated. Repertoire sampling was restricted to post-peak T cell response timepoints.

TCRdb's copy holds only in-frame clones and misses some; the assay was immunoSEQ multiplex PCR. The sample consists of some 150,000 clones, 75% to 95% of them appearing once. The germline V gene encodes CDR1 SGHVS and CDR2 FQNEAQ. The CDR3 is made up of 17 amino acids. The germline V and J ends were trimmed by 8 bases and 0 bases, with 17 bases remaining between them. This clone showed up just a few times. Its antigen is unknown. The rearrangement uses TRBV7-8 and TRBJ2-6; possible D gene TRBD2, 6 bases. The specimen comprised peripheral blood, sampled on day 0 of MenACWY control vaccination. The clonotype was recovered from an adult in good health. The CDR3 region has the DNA TGTGCCAGCCTCCGAGGGGCGGGGAGCTCTGGGGCCAACGTCCTGACTTTC. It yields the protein CASLRGAGSSGANVLTF.